What follows are 27 T cell receptor beta chains derived from one specimen sequenced in a study of vaccination and CD4 T cells after COVID-19. Antigens of these TCRs are unknown. Treatment meaning: approximately nine-day PBMC culture with coronavirus spike peptide pools or control peptides (ViraFEST assay). Sequenced with the Oncomine TCR Beta short-read assay was DNA taken from cultured CD4+ T cells. TCRdb processed the PCR reads anew with MiXCR; each CDR3 protein has one entry. The sample holds some 12,000 distinct CDR3 sequences; around 46% are singletons and the top ten take 20% to 25%. Sequenced sample: CD4+ T cells from blood, cultured in vitro. These receptors were taken from a human donor who had recovered from COVID-19.

The V and J genes are TRBV7-9 and TRBJ2-3, with D unclear. Trimming took off 8 bases at V and 5 bases at J, with 11 bases between the two ends. Germline V gives CDR1 SEHNR, CDR2 FQNEAQ (reference sequence). CDR3 size: 12 residues. The CDR3 here is CASGVEGDTQYF. In DNA form, the CDR3 reads TGTGCCAGCGGCGTGGAAGGAGATACGCAGTATTTT.

The V gene is TRBV12-3 or TRBV12-4, the J gene TRBJ2-1, with 8 bases matching TRBD2. CDR3 length: 14 amino acids. J gave up 9 bases and V 7 bases, and 11 bases lay outside the gene matches. CDR3: CASTLGLLAGEQFF. The CDR3 coding sequence is TGTGCCAGCACCTTGGGACTCCTAGCGGGTGAGCAGTTCTTC.

The rearrangement links TRBV5-4 to TRBJ1-1; D ambiguous. Germline V gene data show CDR1 as SGHNT and CDR2 as YYREEE (reference sequence). This CDR3 is built from 14 residues. Trimming stripped 3 bases from V and 0 bases from J, with 9 bases between. CDR3 protein: CASSSKGLNTEAFF. In DNA, the CDR3 is TGTGCCAGCAGCTCCAAGGGCTTGAACACTGAAGCTTTCTTT.

V gene TRBV12-3 or TRBV12-4 combines with J gene TRBJ1-3; no firm D call. The ends were cut back, 3 bases at V and 3 bases at J, with 12 bases in the middle. The CDR3 runs 15 residues. CDR3 amino acids: CASSFSNLGGNTIYF. The CDR3 DNA follows: TGTGCCAGCAGTTTCAGTAACCTGGGTGGAAACACCATATATTTT.

The V call is TRBV19, the J call TRBJ1-3; 9 nucleotides match TRBD1. Germline V gene data show CDR1 as LNHDA and CDR2 as SQIVND (reference sequence). Trimming at V came to 7 bases and at J to 3 bases, leaving 16 bases not matched to a gene. CDR3 length equals 18 residues. Here the CDR3 reads CASTIWASQGAFGNTIYF. The CDR3 nucleotides read TGTGCCAGTACGATATGGGCTTCACAGGGGGCCTTTGGAAACACCATATATTTT.

The V and J genes are TRBV6-1 and TRBJ2-2; TRBD2 matches 11 bases. This CDR3 is built from 16 residues. In germline, CDR1 is MNHNS, CDR2 SASEGT. V trimming: 3 bases; J trimming: 3 bases; junction bases outside the gene matches: 3. CDR3 sequence (DNA): TGTGCCAGCAGTGACCCTAGCGGGGGGTACACCGGGGAGCTGTTTTTT. Translation gives CASSDPSGGYTGELFF.

The V and J genes are TRBV30 and TRBJ2-7; 9 bases are shared with TRBD2. The V segment lost 1 base and the J segment 6 bases; nucleotides outside the gene matches: 7. Germline assignment: CDR1 GTSNPN and CDR2 SVGIG (reference sequence). The CDR3 covers 14 residues. The CDR3 region is CAWSEGLAVGEQYF. CDR3 bases: TGTGCCTGGAGTGAGGGACTAGCTGTCGGCGAGCAGTACTTC.

The gene calls are TRBV28 and TRBJ1-2, with D uncertain. Germline lookup yields CDR1 MDHEN and CDR2 SYDVKM. The ends were cut back, 8 bases at V and 3 bases at J, with 25 bases in the middle. This CDR3 is built from 17 residues. The CDR3 coding sequence is TGTGCCAGCGGAGCAGCAGTTTGGTCCACCGATGACTATGGCTACACCTTC. Residues: CASGAAVWSTDDYGYTF.

This clonotype was observed a handful of times. V gene TRBV6-5 combines with J gene TRBJ2-5; TRBD2 is a possible D gene (7 bases). This CDR3 has 16 amino acids. CDR1 MNHEY and CDR2 SVGAGI come from the germline V gene. V lost 0 bases, J lost 2 bases, and 13 bases lay in between. In DNA, the CDR3 is TGTGCCAGCAGTTACTCAGGGGGGGGTAATCAAGAGACCCAGTACTTC. It is translated as CASSYSGGGNQETQYF.

J is TRBJ1-1 and V is TRBV9; D might be TRBD1 (6 bases). CDR1 is SGDLS, CDR2 YYNGEE, per germline. This CDR3 has 13 residues. Trimming took 5 bases from V and 5 from J, leaving 13 bases between them. This CDR3 is CASSDRPKTEAFF. The CDR3 DNA is TGTGCCAGCAGTGACAGGCCCAAGACTGAAGCTTTCTTT.

This chain links TRBV6-1 with TRBJ1-3; no reliable D call. Germline lookup yields CDR1 MNHNS and CDR2 SASEGT. V lost 8 bases and J lost 0, with 14 bases in between. There are 15 residues in the CDR3. The CDR3 region has the DNA TGTGCCAGCGCCTCCGGGGAGCTCTCTGGAAACACCATATATTTT. Translated: CASASGELSGNTIYF.

This clonotype turned up a few times. J is TRBJ1-5 and V is TRBV12-3 or TRBV12-4, with D possibly being TRBD1 (5 bases). The CDR3 spans 15 residues. Trimming took off 5 bases at V and 5 bases at J, with 16 bases between the two ends. The CDR3 nucleotides read TGTGCCAGCAGTGCCAAACGGGGCAACTATCAGCCCCAGCATTTT. This gives the protein CASSAKRGNYQPQHF.

This clonotype was counted a few times. This sequence joins TRBV5-4 and TRBJ1-6; no definite D call. Germline V gene sequence: CDR1 SGHNT, CDR2 YYREEE (reference sequence). Trimming removed 1 base at V and 7 bases at J, with 6 bases between. This CDR3 contains 13 residues. In DNA form, the CDR3 reads TGTGCCAGCAGCTTGAGCTCGAATTCACCCCTCCACTTT. Residues: CASSLSSNSPLHF.

V is TRBV19 and J is TRBJ1-1; 7 nucleotides agree with TRBD1. Per germline, CDR1 LNHDA and CDR2 SQIVND (reference sequence). This CDR3 is built from 14 residues. V lost 5 bases to trimming and J lost 3 bases; unmatched junction nucleotides: 6. The CDR3 bases are TGTGCCAGTAGTCCGCAGGGGGACCACACTGAAGCTTTCTTT. It specifies CASSPQGDHTEAFF.

This clonotype was counted only a few times. The chain carries TRBV11-3 and TRBJ2-2; perhaps TRBD2 as D (6 bases). The length of the CDR3 is 14 residues. The V end was cut by 2 bases, the J end by 4 bases, with 8 bases between. Germline assignment: CDR1 SGHNT and CDR2 YENEEA. DNA for the CDR3: TGTGCCAGCAGCTTAATAGCGGCCACCGGGGAGCTGTTTTTT. Translating gives CASSLIAATGELFF.

This clonotype was seen only a few times. The chain is built from TRBV19 and TRBJ1-1, with TRBD1 identical over 9 bases. There are 14 residues in the CDR3. After removal of 5 bases from V and 1 base from J, the junction contained 2 bases not matched to a gene. Germline-derived CDR1 and CDR2 are LNHDA and SQIVND (reference sequence). CDR3 sequence (DNA): TGTGCCAGTAGTGGGACAGGGCGGAACACTGAAGCTTTCTTT. It encodes CASSGTGRNTEAFF.

J is TRBJ2-5 and V is TRBV7-9; 9 positions match TRBD2. V lost 3 bases, J lost 5 bases, and 16 bases stayed unmatched. There are 18 residues in the CDR3. In germline, CDR1 is SEHNR, CDR2 FQNEAQ (reference sequence). The chain's CDR3 is CASSFPGERGALGETQYF. CDR3 nucleotides: TGTGCCAGCAGCTTCCCCGGGGAGCGGGGGGCCCTGGGCGAGACCCAGTACTTC.

This clonotype was counted a few times. J is TRBJ1-5 and V is TRBV20-1, with D maybe TRBD1 (6 bases). The germline V gene encodes CDR1 DFQATT and CDR2 SNEGSKA (reference sequence). The V and J ends lost 3 bases and 5 bases respectively, with 8 bases between them. The CDR3 runs to 12 residues. This CDR3 reads CSARSGDQPQHF. The CDR3, as DNA: TGCAGTGCTAGGTCAGGGGATCAGCCCCAGCATTTT.

The rearrangement joins TRBV12-3 or TRBV12-4 to TRBJ2-7; perhaps TRBD1 as D (5 bases). The CDR3 contains 14 residues. V was clipped by 0 bases and J by 2 bases, with 8 bases between them. The CDR3 protein is CASSLAGRAYEQYF. The DNA of the CDR3 is TGTGCCAGCAGTTTAGCGGGCAGGGCCTACGAGCAGTACTTC.

The V call is TRBV10-1, the J call TRBJ2-3, with TRBD1 matching over 7 bases. The length of the CDR3 is 14 residues. J lost 6 bases, V lost 6 bases, and 9 bases had no gene match. CDR1 is WNHNN and CDR2 is SYGVQD in the germline V gene (reference sequence). The CDR3 coding sequence is TGCGCCAGCAGGAACAGGGGAAAGGCGGATACGCAGTATTTT. Encoded protein: CASRNRGKADTQYF.

This chain links TRBV29-1 with TRBJ2-7, with TRBD1 matching 8 bases. With 4 bases clipped from V and 2 bases from J, the junction kept 7 bases outside the gene matches. The CDR3 contains 14 residues. Germline assignment: CDR1 SQVTM and CDR2 ANQGSEA. The CDR3 bases are TGCAGCGTTGCCCTGGGGACAGGTCCCTACGAGCAGTACTTC. Translating it yields CSVALGTGPYEQYF.

The chain is built from TRBV27 and TRBJ2-3; unclear D gene. The CDR3 is 14 residues long. The V gene's germline CDR1 is MNHEY and CDR2 SMNVEV (reference sequence). V was trimmed by 4 bases and J by 1 base, leaving 9 bases between them. CDR3 DNA: TGTGCCAGCAGTTCCCCCGCGGGCACAGATACGCAGTATTTT. This translates into CASSSPAGTDTQYF.

This chain joins TRBV30 and TRBJ2-7; D tentatively fits TRBD1 or TRBD2 (5 bases each). V shed 4 bases and J shed 2 bases, with 15 bases lying between them. The CDR3 totals 14 residues. The V gene's germline CDR1 is GTSNPN and CDR2 SVGIG (reference sequence). CDR3 in DNA: TGTGCCTGGAACCGGGACGTCGGAACCTACGAGCAGTACTTC. This sequence encodes CAWNRDVGTYEQYF.

This sequence joins TRBV10-3 and TRBJ2-7, with 12 nucleotides matching TRBD2. This CDR3 has 18 amino acids. The ends lost 7 bases at V and 0 bases at J; junction bases unmatched: 13. Germline CDR1 is ENHRY and CDR2 is SYGVKD. The CDR3 loop is CAINKPGLAGTPSYEQYF. In nucleotides, the CDR3 is TGTGCCATCAATAAGCCCGGACTAGCGGGAACCCCCTCCTACGAGCAGTACTTC.

The J gene is TRBJ1-5, the V gene TRBV20-1; no definite D call. V dropped 3 bases and J dropped 0 bases, with 12 bases sitting between them. The germline gives CDR1 DFQATT, CDR2 SNEGSKA (reference sequence). The CDR3 is made up of 15 amino acids. CDR3 loop: CSASPGDYSNQPQHF. CDR3 nucleotides: TGCAGTGCTAGCCCCGGAGATTATAGCAATCAGCCCCAGCATTTT.

This clonotype appeared a single time. This chain links TRBV20-1 with TRBJ2-1; 7 positions agree with TRBD2. The CDR3 has 13 residues. The trim removed 3 bases at V and 5 bases at J, leaving 4 bases unmatched. Germline values: CDR1 DFQATT, CDR2 SNEGSKA (reference sequence). The CDR3 protein is CSARGGINNEQFF. CDR3 nucleotide sequence: TGCAGTGCTAGGGGAGGGATCAACAATGAGCAGTTCTTC.

The chain links TRBV14 to TRBJ2-3; 11 bases map to TRBD2. Losses at the gene ends were 4 bases for V and 5 bases for J; bases not matched to a gene: 11. Germline CDR1 SGHDN, CDR2 FVKESK. CDR3 length equals 17 residues. In DNA form, the CDR3 reads TGTGCCAGCAGCCCAGGAGGATGGACTAGCGGGTTAGATACGCAGTATTTT. Translated, it gives CASSPGGWTSGLDTQYF.